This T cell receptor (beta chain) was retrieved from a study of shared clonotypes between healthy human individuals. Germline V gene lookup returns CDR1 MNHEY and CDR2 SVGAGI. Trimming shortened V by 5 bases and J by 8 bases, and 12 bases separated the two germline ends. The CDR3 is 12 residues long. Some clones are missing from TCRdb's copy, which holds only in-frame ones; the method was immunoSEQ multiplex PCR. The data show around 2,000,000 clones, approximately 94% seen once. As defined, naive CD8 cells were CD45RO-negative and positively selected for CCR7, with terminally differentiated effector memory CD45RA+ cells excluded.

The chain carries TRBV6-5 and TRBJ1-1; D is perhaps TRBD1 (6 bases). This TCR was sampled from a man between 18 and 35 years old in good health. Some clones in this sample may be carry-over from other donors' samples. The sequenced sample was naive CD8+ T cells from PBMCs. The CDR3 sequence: CASSEAGTEAFF. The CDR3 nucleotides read TGTGCCAGCAGTGAGGCAGGGACAGAAGCTTTCTTT.